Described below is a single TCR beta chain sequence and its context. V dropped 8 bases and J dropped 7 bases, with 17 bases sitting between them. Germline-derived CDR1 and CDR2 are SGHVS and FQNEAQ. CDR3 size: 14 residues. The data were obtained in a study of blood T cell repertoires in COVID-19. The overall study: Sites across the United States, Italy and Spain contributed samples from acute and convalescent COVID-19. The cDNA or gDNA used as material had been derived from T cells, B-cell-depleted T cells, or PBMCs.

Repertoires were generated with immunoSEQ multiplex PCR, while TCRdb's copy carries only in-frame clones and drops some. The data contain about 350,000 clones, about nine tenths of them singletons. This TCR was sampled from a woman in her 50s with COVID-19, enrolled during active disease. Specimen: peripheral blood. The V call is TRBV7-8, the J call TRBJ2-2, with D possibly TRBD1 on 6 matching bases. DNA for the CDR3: TGTGCCAGCCGCCCGACAGGACAGAGCGGGGAGCTGTTTTTT. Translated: CASRPTGQSGELFF.